What follows are 8 T cell receptor beta chains derived from one specimen sequenced in a study of T cells in Graves' hyperthyroidism and ophthalmopathy. TCR beta CDR3 regions were amplified from RNA transcripts. TCR CDR3 underwent first-round RT-PCR with the HTBI primer set. MiXCR, run by TCRdb on the multiplex PCR reads, gives a single entry per CDR3 protein. The sample carries fewer than 400,000 distinct CDR3 sequences, around 17% recorded once. What was sequenced was blood. The receptors originated from a man aged 30 to 45 with Graves' hyperthyroidism.

The chain joins TRBV25-1 to TRBJ1-6; 9 bases align to TRBD1. The CDR3 consists of 15 residues. From germline, CDR1 is MGHDK and CDR2 SYGVNS. V trimming: 2 bases; J trimming: 7 bases; junction bases outside the gene matches: 3. CDR3: CASSEGQGRNSPLHF. The DNA of the CDR3 is TGTGCCAGCAGTGAAGGACAGGGGCGGAATTCACCCCTCCACTTT.

This clonotype was seen repeatedly, ten times or more. J is TRBJ1-1 and V is TRBV10-1, with a possible D match to TRBD1 (6 bases). Germline V CDR1 and CDR2: WNHNN, SYGVQD (reference sequence). The V end lost 0 bases, the J end lost 2 bases, and 19 bases lay between the germline ends. The CDR3 loop spans 18 amino acids. Here the CDR3 reads CASSESKARTDVNTEAFF. The CDR3 region has the DNA TGCGCCAGCAGTGAGTCGAAGGCTAGGACAGACGTCAACACTGAAGCTTTCTTT.

This clonotype was seen a handful of times. The gene calls are TRBV11-2 and TRBJ2-1; D is perhaps TRBD1 (6 bases). The germline CDR1 and CDR2 sequences are SGHAT and FQNNGV. The CDR3 length is 14 residues. Between the trimmed V and J ends, which lost 6 bases and 10 bases, there was a span of 19 bases. The CDR3 sequence: CASSSTPLGTEQFF. The CDR3 region has the DNA TGTGCCAGCAGTTCCACCCCGTTGGGGACAGAGCAGTTCTTC. The entire variable domain, with the rest obtained from reference TRBV11-2 and TRBJ2-1, is as follows: EAGVAQSPRYKIIEKRQSVAFWCNPISGHATLYWYQQILGQGPKLLIQFQNNGVVDDSQLPKDRFSAERLKGVDSTLKIQPAKLEDSAVYLCASSSTPLGTEQFFGPGTRLTVL.

This clonotype was seen at least ten times. The V and J genes are TRBV7-2 and TRBJ2-7; 10 nucleotides agree with TRBD2. The CDR3 extends over 19 amino acids. Germline V lookup: CDR1 SGHTA, CDR2 FQGNSA. V trimming: 0 bases; J trimming: 2 bases; junction bases outside the gene matches: 13. The CDR3, as DNA: TGTGCCAGCAGCTTAGCGAGGCTAGCGGGAGAGGGGGGACCCTACGAGCAGTACTTC. Translated: CASSLARLAGEGGPYEQYF.

On this clonotype itself: A single base separates this from a much larger clone, so it may be a read error. The chain employs TRBV2 and TRBJ2-5; 10 bases map to TRBD1. Unmatched junction bases numbered 9, after V lost 3 bases and J lost 5 bases. From germline, CDR1 is SNHLY and CDR2 FYNNEI. The CDR3 is 16 amino acids. The CDR3 nucleotides are TGTGCCAGCAGTGATGCCGGGACAGGGGATGGGGAGACCCAGTACTTC. Protein product: CASSDAGTGDGETQYF.

This chain uses TRBV20-1 with TRBJ1-3; no firm D call. Trimming took 0 bases from V and 0 from J, leaving 6 bases between them. This CDR3 has 14 amino acids. Germline V CDR1 and CDR2: DFQATT, SNEGSKA (reference sequence). In DNA, the CDR3 is TGCAGTGCTAGAGACCCAAACTCTGGAAACACCATATATTTT. Translating gives CSARDPNSGNTIYF.

This clonotype has more than one count but fewer than ten. The V gene is TRBV11-2, the J gene TRBJ2-3, with 14 bases identical to TRBD2. Germline CDR1 SGHAT, CDR2 FQNNGV. Unmatched junction bases numbered 6, after V lost 4 bases and J lost 6 bases. The CDR3 spans 16 residues. The CDR3 is CASSSGTSGSLDTQYF. In DNA, the CDR3 is TGTGCCAGCAGCTCGGGGACTAGCGGGAGTTTGGATACGCAGTATTTT.

This clonotype was counted many times. This chain connects TRBV20-1 to TRBJ2-3; TRBD2 matches 11 bases. Germline assignment: CDR1 DFQATT and CDR2 SNEGSKA (reference sequence). The CDR3 consists of 15 residues. The DNA for the CDR3 is TGCACCATCTCCCTTACTAGCGGGAGTTCAGATACGCAGTATTTT. Its translation is CTISLTSGSSDTQYF.